The 9 T cell receptor beta chains presented below share a single source sample, sequenced in a study of cytomegalovirus exposure and HLA in healthy donors. A multiplex PCR was run with 60 Vbeta primers and 13 Jbeta primers. Profiled with immunoSEQ multiplex PCR; TCRdb holds only in-frame clones, not every one. This table has 90,000 to 150,000 clones, roughly 70% appearing once. The sequencing input was PBMCs. These TCRs come from a woman aged 45-65 years in good health and CMV-seropositive.

The DNA of the CDR3 is TGTGCCAGCACCCTGAGGGATTTTGGCAATCAGCCCCAGCATTTT. As protein: CASTLRDFGNQPQHF. This chain connects TRBV28 to TRBJ1-5; no clear D. This CDR3 has 15 amino acids. Trimming cost V 7 bases and J 2 bases, with 15 bases left between them. Germline-derived CDR1 and CDR2 are MDHEN and SYDVKM.

The chain has TRBV19 and TRBJ1-1; D is ambiguous. Looked up from germline, CDR1 is LNHDA and CDR2 is SQIVND (reference sequence). The V gene lost 5 bases and the J gene lost 1 base, with 8 bases spanning the gap. The CDR3 length is 13 residues. CDR3 sequence reads: CASSSSGNTEAFF. CDR3 coding DNA: TGTGCCAGTAGTTCTTCAGGGAACACTGAAGCTTTCTTT.

This sequence joins TRBV7-9 and TRBJ1-2, with 8 bases lining up with TRBD1. The V and J ends lost 3 bases and 4 bases, in that order; junction bases with no gene match: 4. Germline V lookup: CDR1 SEHNR, CDR2 FQNEAQ (reference sequence). The length of the CDR3 is 14 residues. CDR3 bases: TGTGCCAGCAGCTTGGGGACAGGCCTCTATGGCTACACCTTC. Residues: CASSLGTGLYGYTF.

The chain employs TRBV4-1 and TRBJ1-1, with D uncertain. The CDR3 is made up of 16 amino acids. V was trimmed by 1 base and J by 1 base, leaving 13 bases between them. CDR1 MGHRA and CDR2 YSYEKL come from the germline V gene. The CDR3 DNA follows: TGCGCCAGCAGCCAAGGGAGGGCTTGGGCGAACACTGAAGCTTTCTTT. It yields the protein CASSQGRAWANTEAFF.

The table lists this clone with a count of one. The J gene is TRBJ1-5, the V gene TRBV19, with a possible D match to TRBD1 (5 bases). This CDR3 is built from 15 residues. Per germline, CDR1 LNHDA and CDR2 SQIVND (reference sequence). The germline V and J ends were trimmed by 4 bases and 4 bases, with 14 bases remaining between them. DNA for the CDR3: TGTGCCAGTAGTAGGAGGGGAGGGCAGAATCAGCCCCAGCATTTT. The encoded protein is CASSRRGGQNQPQHF.

This clone has a handful of counts. V usage is TRBV7-2 and J usage is TRBJ2-1; 11 nucleotides line up with TRBD2. This CDR3 is built from 15 residues. V trimming: 2 bases; J trimming: 7 bases; junction bases outside the gene matches: 4. Germline lookup yields CDR1 SGHTA and CDR2 FQGNSA. The CDR3 loop is CASSLPGLAVNEQFF. The CDR3 DNA reads TGTGCCAGCAGCTTACCGGGACTAGCGGTAAATGAGCAGTTCTTC.

The chain recombines TRBV6-5 with TRBJ2-5, with D possibly being TRBD1 (6 bases). Germline CDR1 is MNHEY and CDR2 is SVGAGI. The V end lost 8 bases, the J end lost 6 bases, and 13 bases lay between the germline ends. This CDR3 comprises 12 residues. As DNA, the CDR3 is TGTGCCAGCGGGGGCTCAGGGAAGACCCAGTACTTC. This encodes CASGGSGKTQYF.

The CDR3 nucleotides are TGTGCCAGCAGTCTTCTGAACACTGAAGCTTTCTTT. This gives the protein CASSLLNTEAFF. The chain employs TRBV6-6 and TRBJ1-1; D is uncertain. CDR1 and CDR2 from the germline V gene are MNHNY and SVGAGI (reference sequence). V dropped 5 bases and J dropped 0 bases, with 4 bases sitting between them. There are 12 residues in the CDR3.

This clone was observed a single time. This chain connects TRBV7-2 to TRBJ1-5, with TRBD1 as a possible D gene (5 bases). Germline CDR1 reads SGHTA; CDR2 reads FQGNSA. V lost 5 bases, J lost 4 bases, and 12 bases lay in between. The CDR3 runs 14 residues. The CDR3: CASSLMGGNQPQHF. CDR3 in DNA: TGTGCCAGCAGCCTCATGGGGGGGAATCAGCCCCAGCATTTT.